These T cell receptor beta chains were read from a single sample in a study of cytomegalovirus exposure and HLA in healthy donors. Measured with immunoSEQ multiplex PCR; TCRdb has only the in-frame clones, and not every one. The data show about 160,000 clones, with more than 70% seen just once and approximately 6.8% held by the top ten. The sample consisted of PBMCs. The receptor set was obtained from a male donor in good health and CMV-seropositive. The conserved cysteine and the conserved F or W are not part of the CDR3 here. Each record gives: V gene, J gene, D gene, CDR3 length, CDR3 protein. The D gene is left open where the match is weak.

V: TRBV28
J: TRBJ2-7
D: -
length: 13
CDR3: ASSLISGSSYEQY

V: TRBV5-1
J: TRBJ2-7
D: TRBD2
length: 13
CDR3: ASSLGGLANHEQY

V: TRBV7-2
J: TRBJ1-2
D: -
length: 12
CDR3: ASSLVLSGDGYT

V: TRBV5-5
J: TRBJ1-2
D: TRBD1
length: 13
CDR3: ASSLQGVANYGYT

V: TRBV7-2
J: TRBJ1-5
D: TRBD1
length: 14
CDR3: ASSLHQQGGNQPQH

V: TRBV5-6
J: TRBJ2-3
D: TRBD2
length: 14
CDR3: ASSGRTSGRTDTQY

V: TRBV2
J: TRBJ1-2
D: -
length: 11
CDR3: ASVQDPNYGYT

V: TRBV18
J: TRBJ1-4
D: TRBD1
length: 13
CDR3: ASSPPGQGNEKLF

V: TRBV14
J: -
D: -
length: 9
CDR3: ASSQTYEQY

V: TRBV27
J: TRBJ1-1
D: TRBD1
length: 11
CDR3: ASSFDRATEAF

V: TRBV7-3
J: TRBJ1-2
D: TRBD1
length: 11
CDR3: ASSSAGTAGYT

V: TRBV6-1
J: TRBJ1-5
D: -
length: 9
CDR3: ASMQNQPQH

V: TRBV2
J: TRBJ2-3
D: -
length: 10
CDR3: ASSVNTDTQY

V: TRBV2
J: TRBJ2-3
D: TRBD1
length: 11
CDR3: ASTSDWGTGEY

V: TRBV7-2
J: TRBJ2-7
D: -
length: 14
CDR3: ASSLKEWNRGGEQY

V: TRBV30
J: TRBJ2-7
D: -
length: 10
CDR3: AWLRSTYEQY

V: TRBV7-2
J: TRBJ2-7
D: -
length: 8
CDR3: ASHTYERY

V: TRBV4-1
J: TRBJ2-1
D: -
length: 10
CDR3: ASSQDLNEQF

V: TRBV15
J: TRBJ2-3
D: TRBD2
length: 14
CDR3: ATSVPLAGAFGTQY

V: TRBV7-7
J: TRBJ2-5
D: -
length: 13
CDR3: ASSLGGGHQETQY